The rows below give T cell receptor beta chains drawn from one sample of a study of T cells in Graves' hyperthyroidism and ophthalmopathy. Via MiXCR, TCRdb re-called the multiplex PCR reads, giving one row per CDR3 protein. This repertoire shows nearly 600,000 distinct CDR3 sequences, more than 11% found once; its top ten account for roughly 5.7%. Source material: blood. These receptors were obtained from a woman in her twenties or thirties with Graves' hyperthyroidism that later progressed to Graves' ophthalmopathy. CDR3s include the opening cysteine and the closing phenylalanine or tryptophan. The D gene is left open where the match is weak. The size of a clone is reported for some rows only, either as once, few or many, or as a class for expanded clones.

D gene: -
V gene: TRBV24-1
J gene: TRBJ1-1
clone size: few
CDR3 DNA: TGTGCCACCAGACAGGGAGGGTACACTGAAGCTTTCTTT
CDR3 protein: CATRQGGYTEAFF

D gene: TRBD2
V gene: TRBV6-2/TRBV6-3
J gene: TRBJ2-1
clone size: many
CDR3 DNA: TGTGCCAGCAAGCACCCACCGGGACTAGCGGGAGCCCATGAGCAGTTCTTC
CDR3 protein: CASKHPPGLAGAHEQFF

D gene: -
V gene: TRBV5-1
J gene: TRBJ1-2
clone size: many
CDR3 DNA: TGCGCCAGCAGCGAGATAGGAGGACACTATGGCTACACCTTC
CDR3 protein: CASSEIGGHYGYTF

D gene: TRBD2
V gene: TRBV4-1
J gene: TRBJ2-1
clone size: few
CDR3 DNA: TGCGCCAGCAGCCCCGGGACTAGGTTAGGCAATGAGCAGTTCTTC
CDR3 protein: CASSPGTRLGNEQFF

D gene: TRBD2
V gene: TRBV20-1
J gene: TRBJ2-7
clone size: few
CDR3 DNA: TGCAGTGCCCCCAAATCGGGACTACCATACTACGAGCAGTACTTC
CDR3 protein: CSAPKSGLPYYEQYF

D gene: TRBD1
V gene: TRBV6-2/TRBV6-3
J gene: TRBJ1-4
clone size: many
CDR3 DNA: TGTGCCAGCAGTTACGGGACAGGGGGCCTCGGAAATGAAAAACTGTTTTTT
CDR3 protein: CASSYGTGGLGNEKLFF

D gene: TRBD2
V gene: TRBV5-4
J gene: TRBJ2-5
clone size: -
CDR3 DNA: TGTGCCAGCAGCTTGGTCCCTAGGCGGGAGGGGTCAGAGACCCAGTACTTC
CDR3 protein: CASSLVPRREGSETQYF

D gene: -
V gene: TRBV20-1
J gene: TRBJ2-1
clone size: -
CDR3 DNA: TGCAGTGCGGGGCCTAAAGGACTACTAATTAGGACTGAGCAGTTCTTC
CDR3 protein: CSAGPKGLLIRTEQFF

D gene: TRBD1
V gene: TRBV7-3
J gene: TRBJ2-3
clone size: -
CDR3 DNA: TGTGCCAGCAGCGGGGGACAGGGGGGGACAGATACGCAGTATTTT
CDR3 protein: CASSGGQGGTDTQYF

D gene: TRBD1
V gene: TRBV9
J gene: TRBJ2-2
clone size: few
CDR3 DNA: TGTGCCAGCAGCGTAGTTTATTGGGACAGGGAACCCGGGGAGCTGTTTTTT
CDR3 protein: CASSVVYWDREPGELFF

D gene: TRBD2
V gene: TRBV20-1
J gene: TRBJ2-1
clone size: many
CDR3 DNA: TGCAGTGCTAGACCCTGGACTAGCGGGATCGGGGAGCAGTTCTTC
CDR3 protein: CSARPWTSGIGEQFF

D gene: TRBD2
V gene: TRBV9
J gene: TRBJ2-7
clone size: -
CDR3 DNA: TGTGCCAGCAGCGTAGGACAGCGGGAGGACCCCCACGAGCAGTACTTC
CDR3 protein: CASSVGQREDPHEQYF

D gene: -
V gene: TRBV6-1
J gene: TRBJ1-6
clone size: many
CDR3 DNA: TGTGCCAGCCAAGACAGCGATCCTAATTCACCCCTCCACTTT
CDR3 protein: CASQDSDPNSPLHF

D gene: -
V gene: TRBV5-1
J gene: TRBJ2-7
clone size: many
CDR3 DNA: TGCGCCAGCAGCGACACTAGCCTTGCCTGGTACGAGCAGTACTTC
CDR3 protein: CASSDTSLAWYEQYF

D gene: TRBD1
V gene: TRBV2
J gene: TRBJ2-1
clone size: many
CDR3 DNA: TGTGCCAGCATATGGGACAGGCCTTACAATGAGCAGTTCTTC
CDR3 protein: CASIWDRPYNEQFF

D gene: -
V gene: TRBV4-3
J gene: TRBJ1-1
clone size: -
CDR3 DNA: TGCGCCAGCAGCCAAGAGGGCCCCAGCACTGAAGCTTTCTTT
CDR3 protein: CASSQEGPSTEAFF

D gene: TRBD2
V gene: TRBV20-1
J gene: TRBJ2-7
clone size: few
CDR3 DNA: TGCAGTGCTAGAGATCCTAGCGGGAGGGGTAGCGCCTACGAGCAGTACTTC
CDR3 protein: CSARDPSGRGSAYEQYF

D gene: TRBD2
V gene: TRBV20-1
J gene: TRBJ2-3
clone size: -
CDR3 DNA: TGCAGTGCTAGAGATACAGCGGGACGTGCAGATACGCAGTATTTT
CDR3 protein: CSARDTAGRADTQYF

D gene: -
V gene: TRBV29-1
J gene: TRBJ2-6
clone size: -
CDR3 DNA: TGCAGCGTGGCGGACTCTGGGGCCAACGTCCTGACTTTC
CDR3 protein: CSVADSGANVLTF

D gene: -
V gene: TRBV15
J gene: TRBJ2-3
clone size: -
CDR3 DNA: TGTGCCACCAGCAGAGATCTGACAGATACGCAGTATTTT
CDR3 protein: CATSRDLTDTQYF

D gene: -
V gene: TRBV4-3
J gene: TRBJ2-1
clone size: -
CDR3 DNA: TGCGCCAGCAGCCAAGAGTCTAGTCCCTCCTACAATGAGCAGTTCTTC
CDR3 protein: CASSQESSPSYNEQFF

D gene: -
V gene: TRBV6-1
J gene: TRBJ2-3
clone size: many
CDR3 DNA: TGTGCCAGCAGTGAAGAGAGGGCTTTTAGCACAGATACGCAGTATTTT
CDR3 protein: CASSEERAFSTDTQYF

D gene: TRBD1
V gene: TRBV29-1
J gene: TRBJ1-5
clone size: few
CDR3 DNA: TGCAGCGTCCGGACAGGTCCGTATAGCAATCAGCCCCAGCATTTT
CDR3 protein: CSVRTGPYSNQPQHF

D gene: -
V gene: TRBV24-1
J gene: TRBJ2-2
clone size: many
CDR3 DNA: TGTGCCACCAGTGATTTGCGTTTGCAGGGGAGCGACACCGGGGAGCTGTTTTTT
CDR3 protein: CATSDLRLQGSDTGELFF

D gene: -
V gene: TRBV27
J gene: TRBJ1-5
clone size: many
CDR3 DNA: TGTGCCAGCAAAGGGATTGGGGTCGGGCCCCAGCATTTT
CDR3 protein: CASKGIGVGPQHF

D gene: TRBD1
V gene: TRBV11-3
J gene: TRBJ1-3
clone size: -
CDR3 DNA: TGTGCCAGCAGCTTGACAGGGGCGGCAGGAAACACCATATATTTT
CDR3 protein: CASSLTGAAGNTIYF